This TCR beta chain was retrieved from a study of OX40 agonist ivuxolimab in advanced cancers. The germline gives CDR1 MNHEY, CDR2 SVGAGI. This CDR3 contains 15 residues. V shed 4 bases and J shed 0 bases, with 12 bases lying between them. Assay used: immunoSEQ multiplex PCR; TCRdb lists only in-frame clones, some missing. The table includes 100,000 to 150,000 clones, just over 90% detected once. The gene calls are TRBV6-5 and TRBJ1-2; perhaps TRBD1 as D (5 bases). The input for sequencing was CD4+ or CD8+ T cells sorted from blood, taken in a trial of the OX40 agonist ivuxolimab. This receptor was identified in an adult with an advanced solid tumor such as melanoma, head and neck, liver or kidney cancer. Here the CDR3 reads CASSSHGTTNYGYTF. CDR3 nucleotides: TGTGCCAGCAGTTCCCACGGGACCACTAACTATGGCTACACCTTC.